The next 30 T cell receptor beta chains were all read from a single sample in a study of tumor-infiltrating lymphocytes in primary liver carcinoma (TCRdb year 2017). RNA from unsorted whole blood was extracted with TRIzol reagent, and germline DNA was obtained with the DNeasy Blood & Tissue kit. The instrument was an Illumina HiSeq 2500. Using a constant-region primer and ProtoScript II reverse transcriptase, TCRbeta-specific cDNA was reverse-transcribed from about 540 ng total RNA. Three nested multiplex PCR rounds, following a slightly modified ARM-PCR procedure, were used to build the TCRbeta libraries. Each of the first two PCR rounds ran for roughly 9 cycles and used multiplex TRBV1-TRBV30 forward primers together with a Cbeta reverse primer. Using fastp at Q25 and MiXCR, TCRdb reprocessed the public reads and kept productive beta chains. Records with the same CDR3 protein are collapsed into one entry carrying the most frequent genes and DNA. The sample yields around 210,000 distinct CDR3 sequences; about 61% were counted once. The ten biggest clones cover 5.5% to 9% of the sample.

The sequenced sample consisted of peripheral blood. The origin of the receptors is a woman aged 60-75 years with primary liver carcinoma and hepatitis B virus infection.

With respect to this clonotype: This may stem from a read error, because a much larger clone lies one nucleotide away. The gene calls are TRBV14 and TRBJ2-3; 9 bases are shared with TRBD1. Germline CDR1 SGHDN, CDR2 FVKESK. The CDR3 has 15 amino acids. The CDR3 DNA reads TGTGCCAGCGGCCACGGACAGGGGCACACAGATACGCAGTATTTT. It is translated as CASGHGQGHTDTQYF.

The chain couples TRBV11-2 to TRBJ2-7; maybe TRBD1 (6 bases). This CDR3 contains 14 residues. Germline lookup yields CDR1 SGHAT and CDR2 FQNNGV. Trimming stripped 1 base from V and 7 bases from J, with 14 bases between. CDR3 sequence (DNA): TGTGCCAGCAGCTTAGTTCAGGGGAGCTATGAGCAGTACTTC. It codes for CASSLVQGSYEQYF.

The chain employs TRBV11-2 and TRBJ2-1; D not certain. Trimming cost V 9 bases and J 9 bases, with 18 bases left between them. This CDR3 is 13 amino acids long. Germline CDR1 SGHAT, CDR2 FQNNGV. The CDR3 loop reads CASRLDFVSEQFF. In DNA form, the CDR3 reads TGTGCCAGTAGATTAGATTTTGTTTCTGAGCAGTTCTTC. The full variable domain, its missing parts supplied by reference TRBV11-2 and TRBJ2-1, is EAGVAQSPRYKIIEKRQSVAFWCNPISGHATLYWYQQILGQGPKLLIQFQNNGVVDDSQLPKDRFSAERLKGVDSTLKIQPAKLEDSAVYLCASRLDFVSEQFFGPGTRLTVL.

As regards this clonotype: A read error is likely, as this CDR3 ends without the conserved phenylalanine or tryptophan. The limits of the CDR3 on the DNA are not certain, so only TCRdb's listed CDR3 is given. The gene calls are TRBV4-1 and TRBJ1-5; TRBD1, the table's D call, lacks a check against the DNA. Looked up from germline, CDR1 is MGHRA and CDR2 is YSYEKL. The CDR3 has 17 residues if both end residues are counted. The CDR3 here is CASSTQTGIYSNQPQHL.

Comment on this clonotype: One base away lies a much larger clone, so this may be a sequencing read error. V gene TRBV12-2 combines with J gene TRBJ2-7; TRBD1, as called in the table, went unchecked against the DNA. TRBV12-2 is described as a pseudogene. This CDR3 spans 12 amino acids. CDR3 DNA: TGTGCAGGTCGCGGGGACCGCTACGAGCAGTACTTC. It codes for CAGRGDRYEQYF.

This rearrangement joins TRBV29-1 to TRBJ2-7, with 13 bases matching TRBD2. The germline gives CDR1 SQVTM, CDR2 ANQGSEA. With 6 bases clipped from V and 3 bases from J, the junction kept 11 bases outside the gene matches. The CDR3 has 16 residues. CDR3 in DNA: TGCAGCGTGCGGACTAGCGGGAGTTGGGCCCTCTACGAGCAGTACTTC. It yields the protein CSVRTSGSWALYEQYF.

Concerning this clonotype: Since a much larger clone is just one base distant, this may be a read error. This chain connects TRBV4-1 to TRBJ2-3; 10 bases line up with TRBD2. The CDR3 runs to 18 residues. Germline-derived CDR1 and CDR2 are MGHRA and YSYEKL. CDR3 in DNA: TGCGCCTGCAGCCCTCTTACTATAGCGGGAGGTATAGCAGATACGCAGTATTTT. It translates to CACSPLTIAGGIADTQYF.

Worth noting for this clonotype: This may be a read error, as it is one base from a much larger clone. Lacking the conserved final phenylalanine or tryptophan, this CDR3 likely reflects a read error. The chain employs TRBV6-1 and TRBJ2-4; D might be TRBD1 (5 bases). V was cut by 9 bases and J by 6 bases, with 12 bases left in between. This CDR3 is 12 amino acids long. Per germline, CDR1 MNHNS and CDR2 SASEGT. CDR3 DNA sequence: TGTGCCAGTAGGGGTTACTTAAACATTCAGTACCTC. It is translated as CASRGYLNIQYL.

This clonotype showed up many times. This chain connects TRBV6-1 to TRBJ1-5, with D hard to call. This CDR3 has 13 residues. Germline CDR1 is MNHNS and CDR2 is SASEGT. V lost 1 base, J lost 4 bases, and 5 bases lay in between. DNA for the CDR3: TGTGCCAGCAGTGAAGGAGTAAATCAGCCCCAGCATTTT. Residues: CASSEGVNQPQHF.

The table lists this clonotype with many counts. The rearrangement links TRBV13 to TRBJ2-7; D call uncertain. The V and J ends lost 3 bases and 5 bases respectively, with 8 bases between them. The length of the CDR3 is 12 residues. The germline V gene has CDR1 PRHDT and CDR2 FYEKMQ (reference sequence). The DNA of the CDR3 is TGTGCCAGCAGCTTCCCCTTCGACGAGCAGTACTTC. Amino acids: CASSFPFDEQYF.

This chain uses TRBV5-6 with TRBJ2-5; TRBD2 aligns across 8 bases. CDR3 size: 17 residues. The V gene end was trimmed by 0 bases and the J gene end by 4 bases; junction bases not matched to a gene: 11. Per germline, CDR1 SGHDT and CDR2 YYEEEE. The CDR3 DNA sequence: TGTGCCAGCAGCTTGGGCCGACAAGCGGGAGTGCGAGAGACCCAGTACTTC. It encodes CASSLGRQAGVRETQYF.

For this clonotype: Likely a read error: the CDR3 ends without its conserved phenylalanine or tryptophan. The chain recombines TRBV4-1 with TRBJ2-1; 11 bases map to TRBD2. This CDR3 is built from 15 residues. Per germline, CDR1 MGHRA and CDR2 YSYEKL. The CDR3 nucleotides read TGCGCCTGCAGCCGAACTAGCGGGGGTTACAATGAGCAGTTCCTC. Translation gives CACSRTSGGYNEQFL.

Concerning this clonotype: The junction and the germline gene differ at one end; a read error may be behind it. V usage is TRBV11-2 and J usage is TRBJ1-2; TRBD1 aligns across 12 bases. The length of the CDR3 is 20 residues. Germline V gives CDR1 SGHAT, CDR2 FQNNGV. Here the CDR3 reads CASRYSPGTGGPFTNYGYTF. The CDR3 DNA sequence: TGTGCCAGCAGATACAGTCCCGGGACAGGGGGCCCTTTCACTAACTATGGCTACACATTC.

This clonotype has a count of ten or more. V is TRBV12-3 or TRBV12-4 and J is TRBJ1-2; no definite D call. The CDR3 covers 14 residues. Trimming cost V 0 bases and J 4 bases, with 9 bases left between them. This chain's CDR3 is CASSLAGPGYGYTF. The CDR3 nucleotides read TGTGCCAGCAGTTTAGCAGGGCCAGGCTATGGCTACACCTTC.

About this clonotype itself: Without the conserved terminal phenylalanine or tryptophan, this CDR3 likely stems from a read error. The rearrangement links TRBV30 to TRBJ1-1; 8 bases map to TRBD1. From germline, CDR1 is GTSNPN and CDR2 SVGIG (reference sequence). CDR3 length: 14 residues. J was trimmed by 3 bases and V by 2 bases; bases with no gene match: 5. The CDR3 region is CAWSRGRGHTEAFS. The CDR3 nucleotides are TGTGCCTGGAGTAGGGGCAGGGGGCACACTGAAGCTTTCTCT.

The chain employs TRBV7-9 and TRBJ2-1; TRBD1 or TRBD2 may be the D gene (5 bases each). Germline values: CDR1 SEHNR, CDR2 FQNEAQ (reference sequence). CDR3 size: 15 residues. V gave up 4 bases and J gave up 4 bases, with 14 bases separating them. CDR3 amino acids: CASSSLGAGYNEQFF. DNA for the CDR3: TGTGCCAGCAGCTCCCTCGGGGCAGGTTACAATGAGCAGTTCTTC.

This clonotype was observed a handful of times. This rearrangement joins TRBV6-5 to TRBJ2-2; 7 nucleotides match TRBD2. The V segment lost 2 bases and the J segment 7 bases; nucleotides outside the gene matches: 13. Germline-derived CDR1 and CDR2 are MNHEY and SVGAGI. The CDR3 spans 17 residues. The CDR3, as DNA: TGTGCCAGCAGTTACGGTTTGAGTCGGGGGGAAAACGGGGAGCTGTTTTTT. Its translation: CASSYGLSRGENGELFF.

This sequence joins TRBV11-1 and TRBJ2-7, with D maybe TRBD2 (6 bases). The CDR3 totals 15 residues. Germline CDR1 is SGHAT and CDR2 is FQDESV (reference sequence). V was pared by 11 bases and J by 2 bases, with 22 bases between. In nucleotides, the CDR3 is TGTGCCTGTTCCTCTCTCGGCGGGACCGCCTACGAGCAGTACTTC. This codes for CACSSLGGTAYEQYF.

The chain recombines TRBV28 with TRBJ1-5, with a tentative D call TRBD1 (5 bases). Germline V gives CDR1 MDHEN, CDR2 SYDVKM. V lost 5 bases, J lost 0 bases, and 32 bases lay in between. The CDR3 consists of 22 residues. The CDR3 region is CASSPRAPRTKGRVNSNQPQHF. In DNA, the CDR3 is TGTGCCAGCAGTCCCAGGGCCCCGAGAACTAAAGGGAGGGTGAATAGCAATCAGCCCCAGCATTTT.

The chain recombines TRBV7-3 with TRBJ2-1; no clear D. The CDR3 extends over 14 amino acids. V lost 1 base, J lost 7 bases, and 11 bases lay in between. Germline CDR1 and CDR2: SGHTA and FQGTGA. Here the CDR3 reads CASSLNPVGNEQFF. As DNA, the CDR3 is TGTGCCAGCAGCTTAAACCCGGTGGGGAATGAGCAGTTCTTC.

This chain uses TRBV7-8 with TRBJ2-1, with D unresolved. Looked up from germline, CDR1 is SGHVS and CDR2 is FQNEAQ. The germline V and J ends were trimmed by 2 bases and 0 bases, with 8 bases remaining between them. The length of the CDR3 is 15 residues. The CDR3 DNA follows: TGTGCCAGCAGCTTATTAACTGCCTCCTACAATGAGCAGTTCTTC. Its translation: CASSLLTASYNEQFF.

Comments on this clonotype: One base away lies a much larger clone, so this may be a sequencing read error. The CDR3 region is CASRLLAGGTDTQYF. CDR3 coding DNA: TGTGCCAGCAGATTACTAGCGGGAGGCACAGATACGCAGTATTTT. This chain joins TRBV6-6 and TRBJ2-3; TRBD2 matches 11 bases. Germline CDR1 MNHNY, CDR2 SVGAGI (reference sequence). With V trimmed by 6 bases and J by 1 base, 3 bases remained unmatched. This CDR3 region has 15 residues.

This clonotype showed up many times. The V gene is TRBV4-1, the J gene TRBJ2-7; no definite D call. V lost 10 bases and J 4 bases, leaving 8 bases between the germline ends. Germline assignment: CDR1 MGHRA and CDR2 YSYEKL. CDR3 length equals 10 residues. The chain's CDR3 is CATGDYEQYF. Here the CDR3 DNA reads TGCGCCACTGGGGATTACGAGCAGTACTTC.

The CDR3 reads CASSPGRLATNEKLFF. CDR3 nucleotide sequence: TGTGCCAGCAGCCCGGGCAGGCTGGCAACTAATGAAAAACTGTTTTTT. The chain carries TRBV7-9 and TRBJ1-4, with D hard to call. Germline CDR1 and CDR2: SEHNR and FQNEAQ (reference sequence). Trimming cost V 5 bases and J 0 bases, with 13 bases left between them. This CDR3 spans 16 amino acids.

The chain carries TRBV5-4 and TRBJ2-6, with D possibly matching TRBD1 (6 bases). The CDR3 is made up of 17 amino acids. In germline, CDR1 is SGHNT, CDR2 YYREEE (reference sequence). V was cut by 2 bases and J by 12 bases, with 24 bases left in between. As DNA, the CDR3 is TGTGCCAGCAGCTTTGGGGCGACAGGCTCTGGGGCCTGCGTCCTGACTTTC. It is translated as CASSFGATGSGACVLTF.

With regard to this clonotype: Likely a read error: the CDR3 ends without its conserved phenylalanine or tryptophan. The V gene is TRBV11-3, the J gene TRBJ2-1; D might be TRBD2 (5 bases). Trimming cost V 1 base and J 1 base, with 14 bases left between them. This CDR3 has 17 residues. Germline V gene sequence: CDR1 SGHNT, CDR2 YENEEA. Here the CDR3 reads CASSLVFGGLSYNEQFV. CDR3 DNA sequence: TGTGCCAGCAGCTTAGTGTTCGGCGGACTTTCCTACAATGAGCAGTTCGTC.

Comments on this clonotype: Because the CDR3 is missing its conserved closing phenylalanine or tryptophan, this is likely a read error. The chain is built from TRBV6-1 and TRBJ2-2, with TRBD2 matching over 10 bases. The CDR3 is 17 residues long. CDR1 is MNHNS, CDR2 SASEGT, per germline. CDR3 region: CASSVRPSGSLSGELFS. The CDR3 DNA follows: TGTGCCAGTAGTGTAAGGCCTAGCGGGAGTCTTTCCGGGGAGCTGTTTTCT.

In regard to this clonotype: This may come from a read error, since a much larger clone is one base off. The chain has TRBV10-3 and TRBJ2-1, with 7 bases matching TRBD2. The CDR3 has 15 amino acids. Trimming at V came to 6 bases and at J to 4 bases, leaving 9 bases not matched to a gene. Per germline, CDR1 ENHRY and CDR2 SYGVKD. CDR3 protein: CAIRAATGGYNEQFF. For the CDR3, the DNA is TGTGCCATCAGGGCCGCGACGGGAGGTTACAATGAGCAGTTCTTC.

Worth noting for this clonotype: A clone one base away is much larger, so this may be a read error. The CDR3 loop is CASKEQPGGSYEQCF. The CDR3 nucleotides read TGTGCCAGCAAGGAACAGCCGGGGGGTTCCTACGAGCAGTGCTTC. The chain employs TRBV6-5 and TRBJ2-7, with 7 bases aligning to TRBD2. This CDR3 is built from 15 residues. Germline V gene lookup returns CDR1 MNHEY and CDR2 SVGAGI.

A word on this clonotype: A read error is possible here, since a much larger clone lies one base away. The gene calls are TRBV6-6 and TRBJ2-7; tentatively, D is TRBD1 (8 bases). The germline V gene has CDR1 MNHNY and CDR2 SVGAGI (reference sequence). V shed 5 bases and J shed 6 bases, with 17 bases lying between them. There are 14 residues in the CDR3. The CDR3 nucleotides read TGTGCCAGCAGTAAACAGGGGGAGGGTTGCGAGCAGTACTTC. It specifies CASSKQGEGCEQYF.